The present T cell receptor (beta chain) was sequenced within a study of T cells in Graves' hyperthyroidism and ophthalmopathy. What was amplified from RNA transcripts were TCR beta CDR3 regions. The study used the HTBI primer set for a first-round RT-PCR of the TCR CDR3. TCRdb independently ran MiXCR on the multiplex PCR reads; one entry per CDR3 protein. The profile shows about 610,000 distinct CDR3 sequences, around 16% of them singletons. This TCR came from a woman in her 40s with Graves' ophthalmopathy. The sample consisted of blood.

The CDR3 reads CASSSQAQETQYF. The DNA of the CDR3 is TGTGCCAGCAGCTCGCAGGCCCAAGAGACCCAGTACTTC. This chain connects TRBV5-8 to TRBJ2-5; D call uncertain. CDR3 length equals 13 residues. Trimming stripped 3 bases from V and 1 base from J, with 7 bases between. CDR1 SGHTS and CDR2 YDEGEE come from the germline V gene.